This T cell receptor (beta chain) comes out of a study of blood T cell repertoires in COVID-19. The assay was immunoSEQ multiplex PCR, and TCRdb's table has in-frame clones only and misses some. The table shows roughly 68,000 clones, with around 90% occurring only once. This CDR3 spans 16 amino acids. Germline trimming cut 2 bases from V and 3 bases from J; bases unmatched to any gene: 7. Germline loops: CDR1 ENHRY, CDR2 SYGVKD. The clonotype originates from a woman aged 60 to 75 with COVID-19, enrolled during active disease. The chain combines TRBV10-3 with TRBJ2-3; 8 bases fit TRBD1. The sequenced sample consisted of peripheral blood. The CDR3 DNA reads TGTGCCATCAGTGAGAGGGGACAGGTGGGGACAGATACGCAGTATTTT. Translated, it gives CAISERGQVGTDTQYF.